The 23 T cell receptor beta chains listed next were all sequenced from one sample in a study of human T cells and chemical hapten exposure. Described treatment: therapeutic diphenylcyclopropenone sensitization with weekly scalp DPC. During construction of the library, unique molecular identifiers were attached to individual cDNA molecules for quantitative, reproducible TCR counting. TCRdb re-derived calls from the reads in MiXCR, one entry per CDR3 protein. Found here are some 180 distinct CDR3 sequences, roughly 49% of them singletons; the top ten hold 18%. The input for sequencing was whole blood, taken before DPC sensitization or 2, 6, or about 24 weeks after (not recorded which). All receptors come from an adult with alopecia areata. Some clones in this sample may be carry-over from other donors' samples. This table probably holds off-target reads from a library built for another chain.

This sequence joins TRBV11-2 and TRBJ1-1; a weak D match, TRBD1 (5 bases). With 5 bases removed from V and 4 bases from J, the gap between germline ends came to 11 bases. This CDR3 has 13 amino acids. The germline gives CDR1 SGHAT, CDR2 FQNNGV. CDR3 nucleotide sequence: TGTGCCAGCAGCGTAAGACAGATCACTGAAGCTTTCTTT. Translated, it gives CASSVRQITEAFF.

CDR3 DNA sequence: TGTGCCAGCTCACCTTTGGGGCCCCAGATGGACACTGAAGCTTTCTTT. Translating it yields CASSPLGPQMDTEAFF. This chain joins TRBV18 and TRBJ1-1; D might be TRBD1 (5 bases). Germline lookup yields CDR1 KGHSH and CDR2 LQKENI. V lost 3 bases to trimming and J lost 3 bases, with 17 bases between them. The length of the CDR3 is 16 residues.

This chain links TRBV4-3 with TRBJ2-3; D perhaps matches TRBD2 (6 bases). The CDR3 length is 16 residues. Per the germline V gene, CDR1 is LGHNA and CDR2 is YSLEER. With 0 bases removed from V and 1 base from J, the gap between germline ends came to 11 bases. The CDR3 here is CASSQDGSGRTDTQYF. DNA of the CDR3: TGCGCCAGCAGCCAAGATGGGAGCGGGCGCACAGATACGCAGTATTTT.

CDR3 protein: CAWSVPVRAFTDTQYF. The DNA for the CDR3 is TGTGCCTGGAGTGTTCCGGTCAGGGCATTCACAGATACGCAGTATTTT. The chain has TRBV30 and TRBJ2-3, with a weak D call TRBD1 (5 bases). Looked up from germline, CDR1 is GTSNPN and CDR2 is SVGIG (reference sequence). The CDR3 runs 16 residues. Trimming left V 0 bases short and J 2 bases short, with 15 bases between.

Of note for this clonotype: The junction does not match germline at one end; this may be a read error. The chain combines TRBV10-2 with TRBJ2-3; weak D call: TRBD2 (6 bases). CDR3 length: 16 residues. In germline, CDR1 is WSHSY, CDR2 SAAADI. CDR3 nucleotide sequence: TGCGCCAGTAGTGTACTAGCCTACAAGGGGTCAGATACGCAGTATTTT. It yields the protein CASSVLAYKGSDTQYF.

This clonotype occurred a few times. The chain joins TRBV5-1 to TRBJ2-1; a possible D gene is TRBD2 (6 bases). Between the trimmed V and J ends, which lost 1 base and 2 bases, there was a span of 7 bases. CDR1 is SGHRS and CDR2 is YFSETQ in the germline V gene. The CDR3 is 14 amino acids. The CDR3 nucleotides are TGCGCCAGCAGCTTGTCGGGGGCCTACAATGAGCAGTTCTTC. It translates to CASSLSGAYNEQFF. Drawing the rest from reference TRBV5-1 and TRBJ2-1, the complete variable domain is KAGVTQTPRYLIKTRGQQVTLSCSPISGHRSVSWYQQTPGQGLQFLFEYFSETQRNKGNFPGRFSGRQFSNSRSEMNVSTLELGDSALYLCASSLSGAYNEQFFGPGTRLTVL.

This sequence joins TRBV6-2 or TRBV6-3 and TRBJ2-3; D is undetermined. CDR3 length equals 14 residues. CDR1 is MNHEY, CDR2 SVGEGT, per germline. V shed 10 bases and J shed 2 bases, with 16 bases lying between them. This chain's CDR3 is CATRPWQATDTQYF. DNA for the CDR3: TGTGCCACCCGGCCTTGGCAGGCCACAGATACGCAGTATTTT.

J is TRBJ2-3 and V is TRBV12-3 or TRBV12-4; 7 nucleotides align to TRBD2. This CDR3 spans 15 amino acids. The V and J ends lost 2 bases and 2 bases, in that order; junction bases with no gene match: 4. The CDR3: CASSLLAEATDTQYF. In DNA form, the CDR3 reads TGTGCCAGCAGTTTACTAGCGGAGGCCACAGATACGCAGTATTTT.

This clonotype was counted once. This chain links TRBV27 with TRBJ2-1; 8 bases fit TRBD2. This CDR3 comprises 15 residues. The germline V gene has CDR1 MNHEY and CDR2 SMNVEV (reference sequence). The J segment lost 2 bases and the V segment lost 5 bases, leaving 5 bases of the junction unmatched. CDR3 nucleotides: TGTGCCAGCAGTGGTAGCGGGATGACCTACAATGAGCAGTTCTTC. It is translated as CASSGSGMTYNEQFF.

This clonotype turned up a few times. The chain has TRBV10-2 and TRBJ2-7; D perhaps matches TRBD2 (5 bases). The CDR3 loop spans 20 amino acids. Germline CDR1 and CDR2: WSHSY and SAAADI. The V end was cut by 1 base, the J end by 1 base, with 26 bases between. The CDR3 region is CASSELSVGSSASRSYEQYF. CDR3 DNA: TGCGCCAGCAGTGAGTTGTCCGTGGGGAGTTCGGCATCCAGGTCCTACGAGCAGTACTTC.

This clonotype was detected only a few times. The V gene is TRBV18, the J gene TRBJ2-1; D is uncertain. V shed 1 base and J shed 8 bases, with 6 bases lying between them. Germline CDR1 and CDR2: KGHSH and LQKENI. The CDR3 contains 12 residues. The CDR3 here is CASSPRLDEQFF. The CDR3 DNA reads TGTGCCAGCTCACCACGGTTGGATGAGCAGTTCTTC.

The chain recombines TRBV4-1 with TRBJ2-3; possible D gene TRBD1, 6 bases. Trimming cost V 1 base and J 4 bases, with 9 bases left between them. The CDR3 covers 14 residues. Germline V lookup: CDR1 MGHRA, CDR2 YSYEKL. Written as DNA, the CDR3 is TGCGCCAGCAGCCAAGGCAGGGGCCCAGATACGCAGTATTTT. Protein sequence: CASSQGRGPDTQYF.

The sample holds a few counts of this clonotype. The gene calls are TRBV27 and TRBJ2-7; D is possibly TRBD1 or TRBD2 (5 bases each). Germline loops: CDR1 MNHEY, CDR2 SMNVEV (reference sequence). V was clipped by 6 bases and J by 2 bases, with 14 bases between them. CDR3 length: 14 amino acids. The CDR3 region is CASSPNGATYEQYF. CDR3 coding DNA: TGTGCCAGCAGCCCCAACGGGGCAACCTACGAGCAGTACTTC.

This clonotype has just a few counts. The gene calls are TRBV6-2 or TRBV6-3 and TRBJ2-7; tentative D call: TRBD1 (5 bases). The CDR3 is 14 residues long. Germline V CDR1 and CDR2: MNHEY, SVGEGT. Trimming left V 0 bases short and J 0 bases short, with 6 bases between. The CDR3 here is CASSYSQDSYEQYF. CDR3 DNA sequence: TGTGCCAGCAGTTACTCACAGGACTCCTACGAGCAGTACTTC.

The chain has TRBV29-1 and TRBJ1-1; perhaps TRBD1 as D (6 bases). This CDR3 comprises 12 residues. CDR1 SQVTM and CDR2 ANQGSEA come from the germline V gene. Trimming took off 8 bases at V and 4 bases at J, with 14 bases between the two ends. The CDR3 DNA follows: TGCAGCTTTAACAGGGTGGGCACTGAAGCTTTCTTT. Translation: CSFNRVGTEAFF.

V gene TRBV7-6 combines with J gene TRBJ2-2; D possibly corresponds to TRBD2 (5 bases). This CDR3 is built from 14 residues. The V and J ends lost 1 base and 4 bases respectively, with 7 bases between them. Germline values: CDR1 SGHVS, CDR2 FNYEAQ. CDR3 nucleotide sequence: TGTGCCAGCAGCTTAGGGAGCGGCACCGGGGAGCTGTTTTTT. Residues: CASSLGSGTGELFF.

This clonotype has only a few counts. The chain joins TRBV4-2 to TRBJ2-3, with TRBD1 identical over 10 bases. Germline values: CDR1 LGHNA, CDR2 YNFKEQ. The trim removed 8 bases at V and 2 bases at J, leaving 4 bases unmatched. CDR3 length: 14 amino acids. CDR3 in amino acids: CASGTGDFTDTQYF. CDR3 DNA: TGTGCCAGCGGGACAGGGGACTTCACAGATACGCAGTATTTT.

This rearrangement joins TRBV18 to TRBJ2-5; perhaps TRBD1 as D (6 bases). This CDR3 is 15 amino acids long. The V gene's germline CDR1 is KGHSH and CDR2 LQKENI. Trimming removed 5 bases at V and 2 bases at J, with 15 bases between. CDR3 loop: CASSVGAAIQETQYF. The CDR3 bases are TGTGCCAGCTCAGTGGGGGCAGCAATTCAAGAGACCCAGTACTTC.

This clonotype was seen more than once but under ten times. The chain links TRBV11-2 to TRBJ2-5; D could derive from TRBD1 or TRBD2 (6 bases each). V lost 6 bases and J lost 1, with 18 bases in between. There are 16 residues in the CDR3. The germline V gene has CDR1 SGHAT and CDR2 FQNNGV. Here the CDR3 DNA reads TGTGCCAGCAGTGGGGGGCTCAGGCTACTCCAAGAGACCCAGTACTTC. Translating gives CASSGGLRLLQETQYF.

The CDR3 sequence: CASSGRDRESLHF. CDR3 in DNA: TGTGCCAGCAGTGGTAGGGACAGGGAATCCCTCCACTTT. The chain has TRBV6-1 and TRBJ1-6; TRBD1 agrees at 9 bases. V shed 4 bases and J 14 bases; nucleotides not matched to a gene: 6. Looked up from germline, CDR1 is MNHNS and CDR2 is SASEGT. The CDR3 consists of 13 residues.

There are a few counts of this clonotype. J is TRBJ2-7 and V is TRBV20-1; TRBD2 matches at 7 bases. Trimming at V came to 2 bases and at J to 3 bases, leaving 10 bases not matched to a gene. The CDR3 is 15 residues long. The germline CDR1 and CDR2 sequences are DFQATT and SNEGSKA (reference sequence). The CDR3 DNA reads as TGCAGTGCTAGACCTATCGGCGGGAGTATCTACGAGCAGTACTTC. Translated: CSARPIGGSIYEQYF.

The chain is built from TRBV11-2 and TRBJ2-5, with D uncertain. Trimming removed 3 bases at V and 0 bases at J, with 11 bases between. CDR3 length: 15 amino acids. The germline V gene encodes CDR1 SGHAT and CDR2 FQNNGV. This CDR3 reads CASSFAPGYQETQYF. The CDR3 DNA sequence: TGTGCCAGCAGCTTTGCCCCAGGATACCAAGAGACCCAGTACTTC.

V gene TRBV4-1 combines with J gene TRBJ2-5; unclear D gene. Germline CDR1 and CDR2: MGHRA and YSYEKL. This CDR3 spans 15 amino acids. Between the trimmed V and J ends, which lost 0 bases and 2 bases, there was a span of 10 bases. The chain's CDR3 is CASSQDLTLQETQYF. CDR3 nucleotide sequence: TGCGCCAGCAGCCAAGATTTGACTTTACAAGAGACCCAGTACTTC.